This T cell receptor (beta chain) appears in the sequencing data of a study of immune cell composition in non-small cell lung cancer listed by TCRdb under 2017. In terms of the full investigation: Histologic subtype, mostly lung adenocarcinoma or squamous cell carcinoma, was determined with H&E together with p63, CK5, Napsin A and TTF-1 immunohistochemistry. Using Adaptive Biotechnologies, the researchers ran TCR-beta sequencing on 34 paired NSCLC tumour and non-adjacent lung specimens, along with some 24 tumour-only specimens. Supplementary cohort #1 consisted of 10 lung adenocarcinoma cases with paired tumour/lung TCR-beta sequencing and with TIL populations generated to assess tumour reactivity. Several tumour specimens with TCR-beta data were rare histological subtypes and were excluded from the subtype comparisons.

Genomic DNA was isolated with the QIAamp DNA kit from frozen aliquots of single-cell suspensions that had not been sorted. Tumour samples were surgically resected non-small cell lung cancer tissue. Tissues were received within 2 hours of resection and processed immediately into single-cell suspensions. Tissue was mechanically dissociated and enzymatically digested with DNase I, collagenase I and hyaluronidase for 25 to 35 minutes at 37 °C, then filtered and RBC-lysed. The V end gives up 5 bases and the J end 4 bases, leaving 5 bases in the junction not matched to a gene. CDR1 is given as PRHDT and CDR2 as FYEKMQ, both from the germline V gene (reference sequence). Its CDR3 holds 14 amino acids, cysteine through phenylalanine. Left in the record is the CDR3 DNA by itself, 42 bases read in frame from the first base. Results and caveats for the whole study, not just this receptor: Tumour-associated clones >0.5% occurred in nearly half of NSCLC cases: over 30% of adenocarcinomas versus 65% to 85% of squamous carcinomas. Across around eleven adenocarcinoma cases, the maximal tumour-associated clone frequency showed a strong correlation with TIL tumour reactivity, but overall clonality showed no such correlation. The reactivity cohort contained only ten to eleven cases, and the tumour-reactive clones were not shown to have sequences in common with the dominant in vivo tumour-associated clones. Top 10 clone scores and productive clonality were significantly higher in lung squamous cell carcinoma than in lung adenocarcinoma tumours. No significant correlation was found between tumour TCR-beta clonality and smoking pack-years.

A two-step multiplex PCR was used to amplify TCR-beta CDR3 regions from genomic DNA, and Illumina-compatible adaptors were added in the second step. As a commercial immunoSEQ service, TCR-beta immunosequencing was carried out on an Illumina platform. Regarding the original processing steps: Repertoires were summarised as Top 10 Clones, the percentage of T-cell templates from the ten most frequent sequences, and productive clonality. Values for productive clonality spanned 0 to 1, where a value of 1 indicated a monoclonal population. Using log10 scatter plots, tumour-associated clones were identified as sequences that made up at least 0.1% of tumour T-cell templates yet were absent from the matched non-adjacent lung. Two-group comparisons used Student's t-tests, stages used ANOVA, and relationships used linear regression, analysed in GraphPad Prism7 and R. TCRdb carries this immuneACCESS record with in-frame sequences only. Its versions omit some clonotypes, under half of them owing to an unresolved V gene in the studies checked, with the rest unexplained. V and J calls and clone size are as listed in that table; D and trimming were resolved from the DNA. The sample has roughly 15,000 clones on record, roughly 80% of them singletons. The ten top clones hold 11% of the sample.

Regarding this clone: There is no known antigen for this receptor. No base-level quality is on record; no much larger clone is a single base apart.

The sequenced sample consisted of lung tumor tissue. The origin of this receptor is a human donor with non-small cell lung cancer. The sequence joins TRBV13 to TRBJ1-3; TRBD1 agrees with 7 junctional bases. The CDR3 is CASSQDRPGNTIYF. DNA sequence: TGTGCCAGCAGCCAGGACAGGCCCGGAAACACCATATATTTT.